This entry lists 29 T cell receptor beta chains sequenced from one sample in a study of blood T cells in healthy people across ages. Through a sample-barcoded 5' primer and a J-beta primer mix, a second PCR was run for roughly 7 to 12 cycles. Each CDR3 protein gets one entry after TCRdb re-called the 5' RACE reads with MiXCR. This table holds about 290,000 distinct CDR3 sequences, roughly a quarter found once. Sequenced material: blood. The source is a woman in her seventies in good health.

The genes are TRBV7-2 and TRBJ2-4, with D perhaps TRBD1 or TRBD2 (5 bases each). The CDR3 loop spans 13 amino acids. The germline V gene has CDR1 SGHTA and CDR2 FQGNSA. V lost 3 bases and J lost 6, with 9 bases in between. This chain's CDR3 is CASSFRGANIQYF. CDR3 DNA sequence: TGTGCCAGCAGCTTCCGAGGGGCAAACATTCAGTACTTC.

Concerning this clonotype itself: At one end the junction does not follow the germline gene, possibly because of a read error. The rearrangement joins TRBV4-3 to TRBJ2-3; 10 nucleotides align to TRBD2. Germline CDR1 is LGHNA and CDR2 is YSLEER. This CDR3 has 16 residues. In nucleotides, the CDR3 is TGCGTCAGCAGCCAAGACGGACTAGCGGACACAGATACGCAGTATTTT. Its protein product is CVSSQDGLADTDTQYF.

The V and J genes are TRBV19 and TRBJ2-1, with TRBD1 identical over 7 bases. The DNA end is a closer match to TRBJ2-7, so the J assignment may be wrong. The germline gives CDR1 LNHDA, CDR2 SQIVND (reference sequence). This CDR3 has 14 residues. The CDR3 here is CASSNNRGAYEQYF. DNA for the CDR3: TGTGCCAGTAGTAACAACAGGGGTGCCTACGAGCAGTACTTC.

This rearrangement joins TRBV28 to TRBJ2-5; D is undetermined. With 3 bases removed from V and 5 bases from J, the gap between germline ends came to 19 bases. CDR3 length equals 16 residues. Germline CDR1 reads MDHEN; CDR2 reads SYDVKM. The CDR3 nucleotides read TGTGCCAGCAGTTTGAGACCTGGGCATGTAGGGGAGACCCAGTACTTC. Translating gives CASSLRPGHVGETQYF.

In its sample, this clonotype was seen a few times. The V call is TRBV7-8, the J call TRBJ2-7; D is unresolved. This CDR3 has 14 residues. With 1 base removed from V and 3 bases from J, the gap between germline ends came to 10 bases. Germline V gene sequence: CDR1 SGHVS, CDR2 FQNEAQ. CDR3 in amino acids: CASSLVIAGYEQYF. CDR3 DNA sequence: TGTGCCAGCAGCTTAGTTATAGCAGGCTACGAGCAGTACTTC.

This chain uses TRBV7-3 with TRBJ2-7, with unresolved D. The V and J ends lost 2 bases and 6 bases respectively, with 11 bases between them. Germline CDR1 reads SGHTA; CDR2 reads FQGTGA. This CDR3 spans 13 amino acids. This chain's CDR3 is CASSLLTYSEQYF. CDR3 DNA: TGTGCCAGCAGCTTACTGACTTACTCCGAGCAGTACTTC.

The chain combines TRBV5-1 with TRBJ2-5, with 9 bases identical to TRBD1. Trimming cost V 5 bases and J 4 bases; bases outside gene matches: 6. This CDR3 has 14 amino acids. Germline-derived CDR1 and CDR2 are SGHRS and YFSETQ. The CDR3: CASRPTGGRETQYF. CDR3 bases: TGCGCCAGCAGGCCAACAGGGGGCCGAGAGACCCAGTACTTC.

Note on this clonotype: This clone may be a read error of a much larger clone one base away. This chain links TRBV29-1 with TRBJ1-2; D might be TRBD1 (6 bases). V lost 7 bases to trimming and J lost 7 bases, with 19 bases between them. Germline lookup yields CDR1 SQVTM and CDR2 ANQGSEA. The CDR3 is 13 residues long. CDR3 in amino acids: CSARLGGDCGYTF. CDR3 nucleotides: TGCAGCGCCCGACTAGGGGGGGACTGTGGCTACACCTTC.

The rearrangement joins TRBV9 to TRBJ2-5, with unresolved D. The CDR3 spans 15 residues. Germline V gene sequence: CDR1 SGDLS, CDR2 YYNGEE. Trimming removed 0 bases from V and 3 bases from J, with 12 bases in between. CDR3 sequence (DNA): TGTGCCAGCAGCGTAGCTATGGGTTTGAAAGAGACCCAGTACTTC. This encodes CASSVAMGLKETQYF.

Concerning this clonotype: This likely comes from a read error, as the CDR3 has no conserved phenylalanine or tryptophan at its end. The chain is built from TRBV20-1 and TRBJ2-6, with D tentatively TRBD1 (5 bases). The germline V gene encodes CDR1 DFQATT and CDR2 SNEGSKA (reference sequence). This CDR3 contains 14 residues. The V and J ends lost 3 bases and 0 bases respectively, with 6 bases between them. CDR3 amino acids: CSASDSSGANVLTL. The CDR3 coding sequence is TGCAGTGCTAGTGACAGCTCTGGGGCCAACGTCCTGACTCTC.

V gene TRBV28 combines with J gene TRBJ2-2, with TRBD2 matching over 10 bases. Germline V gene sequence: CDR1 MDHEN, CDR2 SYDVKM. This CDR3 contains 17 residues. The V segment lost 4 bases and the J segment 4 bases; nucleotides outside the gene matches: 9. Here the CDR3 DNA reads TGTGCCAGCAGTTCCCCCAGAACTAGCGGGACCACCGGGGAGCTGTTTTTT. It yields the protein CASSSPRTSGTTGELFF.

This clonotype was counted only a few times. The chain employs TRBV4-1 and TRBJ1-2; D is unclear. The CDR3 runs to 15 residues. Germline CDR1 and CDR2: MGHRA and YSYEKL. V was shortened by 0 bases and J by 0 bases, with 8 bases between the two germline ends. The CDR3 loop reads CASSQDPLANYGYTF. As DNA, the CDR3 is TGCGCCAGCAGCCAAGATCCGTTAGCTAACTATGGCTACACCTTC.

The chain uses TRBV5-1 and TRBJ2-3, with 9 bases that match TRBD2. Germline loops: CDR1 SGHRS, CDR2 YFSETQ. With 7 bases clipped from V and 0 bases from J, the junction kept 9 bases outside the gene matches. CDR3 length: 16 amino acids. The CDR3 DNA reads TGCGCCAGCGGGAAAGCGGGAGGCCCTAGCACAGATACGCAGTATTTT. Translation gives CASGKAGGPSTDTQYF. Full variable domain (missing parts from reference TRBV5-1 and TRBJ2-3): KAGVTQTPRYLIKTRGQQVTLSCSPISGHRSVSWYQQTPGQGLQFLFEYFSETQRNKGNFPGRFSGRQFSNSRSEMNVSTLELGDSALYLCASGKAGGPSTDTQYFGPGTRLTVL.

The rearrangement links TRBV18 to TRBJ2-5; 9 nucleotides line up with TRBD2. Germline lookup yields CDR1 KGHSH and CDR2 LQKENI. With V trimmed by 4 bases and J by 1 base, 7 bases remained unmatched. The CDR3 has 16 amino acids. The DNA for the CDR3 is TGTGCCAGCTCACAAATCGCACTAGCGGGCCAAGAGACCCAGTACTTC. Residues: CASSQIALAGQETQYF.

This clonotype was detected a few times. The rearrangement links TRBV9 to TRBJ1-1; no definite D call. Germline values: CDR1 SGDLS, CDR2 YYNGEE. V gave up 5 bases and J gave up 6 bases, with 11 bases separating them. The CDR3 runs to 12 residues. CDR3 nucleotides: TGTGCCAGCAGACCAATCGGGGCTGAAGCTTTCTTT. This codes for CASRPIGAEAFF.

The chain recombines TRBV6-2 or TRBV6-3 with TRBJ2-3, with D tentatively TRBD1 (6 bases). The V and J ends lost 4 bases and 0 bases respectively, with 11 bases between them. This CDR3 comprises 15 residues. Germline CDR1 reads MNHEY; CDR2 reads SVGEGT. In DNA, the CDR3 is TGTGCCAGCAGTTCGACAGGACTTAGCACAGATACGCAGTATTTT. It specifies CASSSTGLSTDTQYF.

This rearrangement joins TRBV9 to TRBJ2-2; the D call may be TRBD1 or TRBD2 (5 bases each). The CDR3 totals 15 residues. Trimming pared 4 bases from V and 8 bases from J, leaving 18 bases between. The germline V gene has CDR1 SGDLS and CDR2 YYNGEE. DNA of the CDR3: TGTGCCAGCAGCCCTTACTCCGGGACGGCGGGGGAGCTGTTTTTT. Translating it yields CASSPYSGTAGELFF. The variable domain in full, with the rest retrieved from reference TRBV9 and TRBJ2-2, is DSGVTQTPKHLITATGQRVTLRCSPRSGDLSVYWYQQSLDQGLQFLIQYYNGEERAKGNILERFSAQQFPDLHSELNLSSLELGDSALYFCASSPYSGTAGELFFGEGSRLTVL.

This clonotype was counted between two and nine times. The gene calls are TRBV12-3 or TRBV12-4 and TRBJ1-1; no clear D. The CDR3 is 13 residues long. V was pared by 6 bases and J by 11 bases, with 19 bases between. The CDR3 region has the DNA TGTGCCAGCAGCCGCGAAGGTGGGGTTGGGGCTTTCTTT. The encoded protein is CASSREGGVGAFF.

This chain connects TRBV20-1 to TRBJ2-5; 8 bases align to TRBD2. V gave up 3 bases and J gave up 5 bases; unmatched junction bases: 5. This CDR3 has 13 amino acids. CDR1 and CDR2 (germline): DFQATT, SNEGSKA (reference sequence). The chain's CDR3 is CSARGLVFETQYF. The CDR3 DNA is TGCAGTGCTAGGGGACTAGTTTTCGAGACCCAGTACTTC.

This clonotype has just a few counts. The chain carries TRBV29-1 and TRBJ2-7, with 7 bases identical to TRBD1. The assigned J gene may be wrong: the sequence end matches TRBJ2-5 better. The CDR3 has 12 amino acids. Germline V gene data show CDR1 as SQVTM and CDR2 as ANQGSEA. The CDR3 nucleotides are TGCAGCGCCCGGGACAGTTTGGAGACCCAGTACTTC. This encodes CSARDSLETQYF.

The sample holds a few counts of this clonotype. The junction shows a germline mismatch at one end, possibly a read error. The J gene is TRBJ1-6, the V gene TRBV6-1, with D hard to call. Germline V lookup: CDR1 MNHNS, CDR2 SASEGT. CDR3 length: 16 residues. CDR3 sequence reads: CASSKGSSSYNSPLHF. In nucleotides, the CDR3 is TGCGCCAGCAGCAAGGGATCGAGCTCCTATAATTCACCCCTCCACTTT.

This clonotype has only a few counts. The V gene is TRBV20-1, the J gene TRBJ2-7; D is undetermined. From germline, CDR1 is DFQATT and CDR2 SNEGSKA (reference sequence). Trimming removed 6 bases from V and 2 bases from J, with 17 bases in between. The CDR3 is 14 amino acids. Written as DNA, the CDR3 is TGCAGTGCCGCGGAAGGCGGTCACCCCTACGAGCAGTACTTC. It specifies CSAAEGGHPYEQYF.

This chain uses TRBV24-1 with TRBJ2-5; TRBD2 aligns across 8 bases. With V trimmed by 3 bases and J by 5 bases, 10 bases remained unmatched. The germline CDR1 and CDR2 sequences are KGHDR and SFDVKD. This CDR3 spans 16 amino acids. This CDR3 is CATSDPSGGDVETQYF. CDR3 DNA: TGTGCCACCAGTGATCCGTCCGGGGGGGACGTGGAGACCCAGTACTTC.

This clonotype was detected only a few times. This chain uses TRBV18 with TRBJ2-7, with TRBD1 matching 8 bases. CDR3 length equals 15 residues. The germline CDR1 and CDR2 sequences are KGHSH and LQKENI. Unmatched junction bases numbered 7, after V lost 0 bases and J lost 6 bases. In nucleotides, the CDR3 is TGTGCCAGCTCACCACCGGTCCAGGGGGCGGGCGAGCAGTACTTC. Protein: CASSPPVQGAGEQYF.

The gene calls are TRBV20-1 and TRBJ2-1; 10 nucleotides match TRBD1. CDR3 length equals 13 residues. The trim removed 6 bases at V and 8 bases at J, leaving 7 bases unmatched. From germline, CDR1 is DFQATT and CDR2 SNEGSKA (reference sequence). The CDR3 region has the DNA TGCAGTGCCAAACGGGACAGGGGCGATGAGCAGTTCTTC. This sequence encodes CSAKRDRGDEQFF.

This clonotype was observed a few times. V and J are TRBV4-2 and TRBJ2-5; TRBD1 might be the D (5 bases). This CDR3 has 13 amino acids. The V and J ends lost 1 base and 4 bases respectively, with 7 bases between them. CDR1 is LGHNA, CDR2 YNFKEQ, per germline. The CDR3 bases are TGTGCCAGCAGCCAAGGAAGGGGAGAGACCCAGTACTTC. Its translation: CASSQGRGETQYF.

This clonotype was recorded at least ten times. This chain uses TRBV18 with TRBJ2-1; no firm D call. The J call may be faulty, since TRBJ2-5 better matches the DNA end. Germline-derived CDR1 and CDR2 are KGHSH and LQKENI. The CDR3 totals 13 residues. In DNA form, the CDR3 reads TGTGCCAGCAGTCCCCCCCCTGGAGAGACCCAGTACTTC. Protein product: CASSPPPGETQYF.

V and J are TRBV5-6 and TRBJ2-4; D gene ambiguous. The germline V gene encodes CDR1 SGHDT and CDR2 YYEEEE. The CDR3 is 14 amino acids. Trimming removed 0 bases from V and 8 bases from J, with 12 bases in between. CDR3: CASSLGGSFDIQYF. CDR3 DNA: TGTGCCAGCAGCTTGGGGGGTAGTTTCGACATTCAGTACTTC.

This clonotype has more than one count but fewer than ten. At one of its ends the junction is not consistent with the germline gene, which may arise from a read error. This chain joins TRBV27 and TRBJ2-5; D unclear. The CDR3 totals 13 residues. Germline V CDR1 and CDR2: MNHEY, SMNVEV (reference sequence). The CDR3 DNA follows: TGTGCCAGCAGTCCGCTCCTCCAAGAGACCCAGTGCTTC. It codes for CASSPLLQETQCF.